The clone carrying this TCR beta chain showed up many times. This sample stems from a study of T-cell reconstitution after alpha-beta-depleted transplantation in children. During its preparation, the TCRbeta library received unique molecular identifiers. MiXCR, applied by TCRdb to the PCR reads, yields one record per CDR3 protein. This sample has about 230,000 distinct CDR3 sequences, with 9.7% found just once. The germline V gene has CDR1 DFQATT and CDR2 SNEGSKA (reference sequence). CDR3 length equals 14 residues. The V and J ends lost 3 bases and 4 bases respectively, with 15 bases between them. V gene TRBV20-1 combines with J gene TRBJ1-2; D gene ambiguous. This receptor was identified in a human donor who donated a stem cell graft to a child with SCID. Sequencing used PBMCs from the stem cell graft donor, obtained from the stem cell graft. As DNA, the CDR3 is TGCAGTGCTAGTAGGGCCAGACACATCTATGGCTACACCTTC. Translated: CSASRARHIYGYTF.